This T cell receptor (beta chain) was identified during a study of response to subunit inactivated influenza vaccine. Study-wide results and limits: Authors proposed each seasonal influenza vaccination draws in few new T cells.

From the RT-PCR reads, TCRdb called clonotypes with MiXCR, one entry per CDR3 protein. The repertoire holds over 150,000 distinct CDR3 sequences, roughly 10% seen once, with around 11% in the top ten. Many counts were recorded for this clonotype. The antigen is undetermined. CDR3 length: 14 amino acids. The V gene's germline CDR1 is LGHNA and CDR2 YNFKEQ. Trimming cost V 4 bases and J 7 bases; bases outside gene matches: 7. Sequences were derived from non-naive T cells sorted from PBMCs, sampled roughly 46 days after vaccination. This TCR came from a man aged 50 or older who received an inactivated influenza vaccine. J is TRBJ2-3 and V is TRBV4-2, with 8 nucleotides matching TRBD1. CDR3 DNA sequence: TGTGCCAGCAGCCCCTCGGACAGGGAGTATACGCAGTATTTT. Protein product: CASSPSDREYTQYF.